The 8 T cell receptor beta chains below come from one sample, sequenced in a study of a mutant IDH1 vaccine in newly diagnosed glioma. TCRdb keeps only in-frame clones here, not all; method: immunoSEQ multiplex PCR. This sample has some 30,000 clones, with about 90% found just once. No antigen has been identified for these receptors. Sample time point: week 5, during vaccination. Doses consisted of 300 ug of mutant IDH1 20-mer peptide each, paired with topical imiquimod. This specimen was PBMCs, taken from a glioma patient whose treatment included an IDH1 peptide vaccine. Receptors were obtained from a man younger than 35 with glioma.

CDR3 sequence (DNA): TGTGCCAGCAGTTACTCCCGGACAGCCCGGTATGGCTACACCTTC. Translating it yields CASSYSRTARYGYTF. The chain recombines TRBV6-5 with TRBJ1-2, with D possibly TRBD1 on 6 matching bases. The CDR3 spans 15 residues. The V end was cut by 0 bases, the J end by 5 bases, with 13 bases between. Germline loops: CDR1 MNHEY, CDR2 SVGAGI.

The chain links TRBV4-3 to TRBJ1-5, with D possibly being TRBD1 (5 bases). Per the germline V gene, CDR1 is LGHNA and CDR2 is YSLEER. The length of the CDR3 is 15 residues. Trimming left V 0 bases short and J 3 bases short, with 9 bases between. The CDR3 reads CASSQEGRPNQPQHF. DNA of the CDR3: TGCGCCAGCAGCCAAGAGGGGCGCCCCAATCAGCCCCAGCATTTT.

This clone was counted once. The rearrangement joins TRBV25-1 to TRBJ1-1; 7 bases line up with TRBD1. The germline CDR1 and CDR2 sequences are MGHDK and SYGVNS. The trim removed 3 bases at V and 5 bases at J, leaving 3 bases unmatched. The CDR3 contains 13 residues. The CDR3 region is CASSDTGVTEAFF. The DNA of the CDR3 is TGTGCCAGCAGTGATACAGGGGTGACTGAAGCTTTCTTT. Full variable domain (outside the CDR3, taken from reference TRBV25-1 and TRBJ1-1): EADIYQTPRYLVIGTGKKITLECSQTMGHDKMYWYQQDPGMELHLIHYSYGVNSTEKGDLSSESTVSRIRTEHFPLTLESARPSHTSQYLCASSDTGVTEAFFGQGTRLTVV.

Here the CDR3 reads CATSPAGVNEQFF. Written as DNA, the CDR3 is TGTGCCACCTCCCCAGCGGGAGTTAATGAGCAGTTCTTC. The V call is TRBV15, the J call TRBJ2-1, with 8 bases lining up with TRBD2. The CDR3 has 13 amino acids. Trimming cost V 8 bases and J 7 bases; bases outside gene matches: 7. Germline lookup yields CDR1 LNHNV and CDR2 YYDKDF (reference sequence).

This clone was seen a handful of times. V usage is TRBV6-6 and J usage is TRBJ1-5; 7 bases are shared with TRBD1. The ends lost 10 bases at V and 0 bases at J; junction bases unmatched: 9. The CDR3 runs to 15 residues. CDR1 is MNHNY, CDR2 SVGAGI, per germline (reference sequence). CDR3 loop: CATRGEGHSNQPQHF. The CDR3 nucleotides are TGTGCCACCAGGGGGGAGGGCCATAGCAATCAGCCCCAGCATTTT.

The chain uses TRBV5-1 and TRBJ2-1; D may be TRBD1 or TRBD2 (6 bases each). The length of the CDR3 is 14 residues. Trimming took off 4 bases at V and 8 bases at J, with 16 bases between the two ends. Germline lookup yields CDR1 SGHRS and CDR2 YFSETQ. CDR3 in DNA: TGCGCCAGCAGCGCCGGGCCGAGGGGGGATGAGCAGTTCTTC. It encodes CASSAGPRGDEQFF.

This clone was found once. The V and J genes are TRBV15 and TRBJ2-7, with D perhaps given as TRBD1 or TRBD2 (5 bases each). Trimming shortened V by 3 bases and J by 5 bases, and 17 bases separated the two germline ends. CDR3 length: 15 residues. CDR1 is LNHNV, CDR2 YYDKDF, per germline (reference sequence). CDR3 loop: CATSRARGQSDEQYF. The CDR3 nucleotides are TGTGCCACCAGCAGGGCGAGGGGCCAGTCCGACGAGCAGTACTTC.

The rearrangement links TRBV7-9 to TRBJ2-3; the match to TRBD2 covers 7 bases. Germline V gene data show CDR1 as SEHNR and CDR2 as FQNEAQ (reference sequence). This CDR3 region has 15 residues. V shed 2 bases and J 2 bases; nucleotides not matched to a gene: 4. The CDR3 DNA sequence: TGTGCCAGCAGCTTAATAGCGGGCCCCACAGATACGCAGTATTTT. It encodes CASSLIAGPTDTQYF.